What follows are 31 T cell receptor beta chains derived from one specimen sequenced in a study of T cell repertoires in cytomegalovirus infection. Each CDR3 protein gets one entry after TCRdb re-called the reads with MiXCR. The table lists 450,000 to 550,000 distinct CDR3 sequences, more than 15% of them singletons. Sequencing was done on a sample of CD8+ T cells from PBMCs. The receptors come from a human donor in good health (CMV status not recorded). Some clones in this sample may be carry-over from other donors' samples.

This clonotype was picked up many times. V usage is TRBV20-1 and J usage is TRBJ1-1; a weak D match, TRBD1 (5 bases). This CDR3 region has 14 residues. Trimming cost V 6 bases and J 3 bases, with 17 bases left between them. Germline values: CDR1 DFQATT, CDR2 SNEGSKA (reference sequence). This CDR3 reads CSAKAPSGDTEAFF. CDR3 sequence (DNA): TGCAGTGCGAAAGCCCCGTCGGGGGACACTGAAGCTTTCTTT.

In nucleotides, the CDR3 is TGTGCCAGCAGTGAACGGAACAGGGCCAAATCCACAGATACGCAGTATTTT. Its translation: CASSERNRAKSTDTQYF. This rearrangement joins TRBV6-5 to TRBJ2-3; D is possibly TRBD1 (6 bases). V lost 5 bases and J 2 bases, leaving 20 bases between the germline ends. CDR1 MNHEY and CDR2 SVGAGI come from the germline V gene. The CDR3 has 17 residues.

The chain recombines TRBV5-6 with TRBJ1-4; the D is unclear. The CDR3 has 13 amino acids. Per the germline V gene, CDR1 is SGHDT and CDR2 is YYEEEE. V was trimmed by 0 bases and J by 4 bases, leaving 4 bases between them. CDR3 protein: CASSLANNEKLFF. The CDR3 DNA reads as TGTGCCAGCAGCTTGGCGAATAATGAAAAACTGTTTTTT.

The V and J genes are TRBV15 and TRBJ1-5; D unresolved. The CDR3 loop spans 16 amino acids. Trimming left V 3 bases short and J 3 bases short, with 15 bases between. Per the germline V gene, CDR1 is LNHNV and CDR2 is YYDKDF (reference sequence). The CDR3 DNA reads TGTGCCACCAGCAGGGGCCTTCGGGGTTACAATCAGCCCCAGCATTTT. Protein sequence: CATSRGLRGYNQPQHF.

This rearrangement joins TRBV20-1 to TRBJ2-7; D is possibly TRBD1 (6 bases). Germline-derived CDR1 and CDR2 are DFQATT and SNEGSKA (reference sequence). This CDR3 region has 15 residues. The ends were cut back, 3 bases at V and 0 bases at J, with 15 bases in the middle. The CDR3 DNA reads TGCAGTGCTAGGGTAGGACAGAAGAACTCCTACGAGCAGTACTTC. Its protein product is CSARVGQKNSYEQYF.

The chain employs TRBV12-3 or TRBV12-4 and TRBJ2-2; TRBD2 agrees at 8 bases. This CDR3 is built from 17 residues. J gave up 1 base and V 4 bases, and 8 bases lay outside the gene matches. CDR3 loop: CASSSFRTSRNTGELFF. The CDR3, as DNA: TGTGCCAGCAGTTCATTCAGGACTAGCCGGAACACCGGGGAGCTGTTTTTT.

This chain uses TRBV20-1 with TRBJ1-1, with 7 bases fitting TRBD1. Trimming cost V 2 bases and J 0 bases; bases outside gene matches: 6. The CDR3 consists of 15 residues. Germline CDR1 DFQATT, CDR2 SNEGSKA (reference sequence). The CDR3 is CSARNTGALNTEAFF. The DNA of the CDR3 is TGCAGTGCTAGAAACACAGGGGCCCTGAACACTGAAGCTTTCTTT.

In its sample, this clonotype was seen many times. This sequence joins TRBV6-5 and TRBJ1-2, with 8 bases identical to TRBD1. V shed 3 bases, J shed 2 bases, and the junction held 5 bases outside the gene matches. Germline assignment: CDR1 MNHEY and CDR2 SVGAGI. This CDR3 is built from 15 residues. This CDR3 reads CASSYGTGGNYGYTF. CDR3 bases: TGTGCCAGCAGTTATGGGACAGGCGGGAACTATGGCTACACCTTC.

This clonotype has a count of ten or more. V and J are TRBV20-1 and TRBJ1-4; D is unresolved. Trimming stripped 1 base from V and 2 bases from J, with 5 bases between. Germline CDR1 reads DFQATT; CDR2 reads SNEGSKA (reference sequence). The CDR3 spans 13 residues. The CDR3 sequence is CSARGSTNEKLFF. The CDR3 DNA sequence: TGCAGTGCTAGAGGCAGTACTAATGAAAAACTGTTTTTT.

The chain carries TRBV4-1 and TRBJ1-2, with TRBD1 matching 7 bases. Trimming removed 0 bases from V and 4 bases from J; junction bases left unmatched: 8. Germline CDR1 and CDR2: MGHRA and YSYEKL. There are 16 residues in the CDR3. Here the CDR3 DNA reads TGCGCCAGCAGCCAAGAGACAGGGTTTAATTTCTATGGCTACACCTTC. Translating gives CASSQETGFNFYGYTF.

There are many counts of this clonotype. The chain has TRBV7-9 and TRBJ1-2, with 7 bases fitting TRBD1. The germline gives CDR1 SEHNR, CDR2 FQNEAQ (reference sequence). V lost 5 bases and J lost 4; bases outside the gene matches: 10. The CDR3 is made up of 15 amino acids. This chain's CDR3 is CASSNTTGYSYGYTF. CDR3 DNA sequence: TGTGCCAGCAGCAACACGACAGGGTATAGCTATGGCTACACCTTC.

The sample holds a few counts of this clonotype. The rearrangement joins TRBV5-5 to TRBJ1-6, with TRBD1 matching over 8 bases. V was clipped by 3 bases and J by 7 bases; unmatched bases: 6. The CDR3 loop spans 15 amino acids. Germline CDR1 reads SGHKS; CDR2 reads YYEKEE (reference sequence). The CDR3 loop is CASSSRGLGNSPLHF. The CDR3 region has the DNA TGTGCCAGCAGCTCCAGGGGGCTAGGCAATTCACCCCTCCACTTT.

The chain joins TRBV7-8 to TRBJ1-2; a possible D gene is TRBD1 (5 bases). V was trimmed by 0 bases and J by 4 bases, leaving 12 bases between them. The CDR3 totals 15 residues. The germline V gene has CDR1 SGHVS and CDR2 FQNEAQ. CDR3 protein: CASSLAGTVSYGYTF. Written as DNA, the CDR3 is TGTGCCAGCAGCTTAGCGGGGACGGTGTCCTATGGCTACACCTTC.

Ten or more counts support this clonotype. The chain carries TRBV7-9 and TRBJ2-7; 11 nucleotides line up with TRBD1. V shed 5 bases, J shed 6 bases, and the junction held 12 bases outside the gene matches. The CDR3 is 16 amino acids. Germline assignment: CDR1 SEHNR and CDR2 FQNEAQ (reference sequence). CDR3 DNA: TGTGCCAGCAGCCCCCCCGCCGGGACAGGGGGACGCGAGCAGTACTTC. Translating it yields CASSPPAGTGGREQYF.

This clonotype showed up many times. The chain joins TRBV28 to TRBJ2-7; 11 bases match TRBD2. This CDR3 has 18 residues. Trimming removed 6 bases from V and 2 bases from J; junction bases left unmatched: 15. Germline CDR1 MDHEN, CDR2 SYDVKM. Here the CDR3 reads CASRRGLLAGGIPYEQYF. CDR3 DNA: TGTGCCAGCAGGAGGGGGCTCCTAGCGGGAGGCATCCCCTACGAGCAGTACTTC.

This clonotype has at least ten counts. The genes are TRBV6-5 and TRBJ2-1, with TRBD1 matching over 7 bases. This CDR3 spans 17 amino acids. CDR1 MNHEY and CDR2 SVGAGI come from the germline V gene. V lost 0 bases, J lost 4 bases, and 9 bases stayed unmatched. In nucleotides, the CDR3 is TGTGCCAGCAGTTACTCTGCAGGGGGTTTTTTTTACAATGAGCAGTTCTTC. It translates to CASSYSAGGFFYNEQFF.

This clonotype was seen a handful of times. The chain recombines TRBV30 with TRBJ2-7; 8 bases line up with TRBD1. This CDR3 spans 16 amino acids. Trimming cost V 1 base and J 0 bases; bases outside gene matches: 8. Germline V CDR1 and CDR2: GTSNPN, SVGIG (reference sequence). Here the CDR3 DNA reads TGTGCCTGGAGTGCCCTACGGACAGGGAGCTCCTACGAGCAGTACTTC. Amino acids: CAWSALRTGSSYEQYF.

This clonotype was seen repeatedly, ten times or more. The chain combines TRBV7-9 with TRBJ2-1, with TRBD2 matching over 8 bases. The CDR3 totals 17 residues. Trimming cost V 5 bases and J 9 bases; bases outside gene matches: 18. CDR1 and CDR2 (germline): SEHNR, FQNEAQ (reference sequence). The CDR3 coding sequence is TGTGCCAGCAGCCCGGCGGCGGGAGGCCCGAGGGTCAGTGAGCAGTTCTTC. This encodes CASSPAAGGPRVSEQFF.

The gene calls are TRBV28 and TRBJ2-7; 7 nucleotides agree with TRBD1. The trim removed 4 bases at V and 5 bases at J, leaving 8 bases unmatched. Germline lookup yields CDR1 MDHEN and CDR2 SYDVKM. This CDR3 comprises 14 residues. The CDR3 DNA reads TGTGCCAGCAGTTCGCCCCTGACAGGGAACGAGCAGTACTTC. Translated, it gives CASSSPLTGNEQYF.

The J gene is TRBJ1-5, the V gene TRBV2; D is unresolved. The CDR3 has 13 amino acids. The germline CDR1 and CDR2 sequences are SNHLY and FYNNEI. V was shortened by 2 bases and J by 4 bases, with 6 bases between the two germline ends. Here the CDR3 reads CASSENGNQPQHF. CDR3 nucleotide sequence: TGTGCCAGCAGTGAAAACGGAAATCAGCCCCAGCATTTT.

In its sample, this clonotype was seen a few times. The chain links TRBV19 to TRBJ2-1, with D possibly TRBD2 on 6 matching bases. The CDR3 runs 14 residues. Per germline, CDR1 LNHDA and CDR2 SQIVND (reference sequence). With 4 bases removed from V and 3 bases from J, the gap between germline ends came to 10 bases. This CDR3 reads CASSSPGDYNEQFF. The CDR3 DNA follows: TGTGCCAGTAGTAGCCCGGGGGACTACAATGAGCAGTTCTTC.

In regard to this clonotype: One end of the junction fails to match germline, which may point to a read error. This chain connects TRBV7-8 to TRBJ2-5; 7 nucleotides agree with TRBD2. Germline CDR1 and CDR2: SGHVS and FQNEAQ. The CDR3 totals 16 residues. The CDR3 loop reads CASSYSSGGMKETKYF. The CDR3 DNA sequence: TGTGCAAGCAGCTACTCTAGCGGAGGGATGAAAGAGACCAAGTACTTC.

This clonotype occurred a few times. The chain links TRBV30 to TRBJ2-1; 9 bases are shared with TRBD2. Trimming cost V 2 bases and J 12 bases; bases outside gene matches: 11. Germline lookup yields CDR1 GTSNPN and CDR2 SVGIG (reference sequence). The CDR3 is made up of 14 amino acids. CDR3 in amino acids: CAWSLAGEGEGQFF. CDR3 coding DNA: TGTGCCTGGAGTTTAGCGGGAGAGGGGGAAGGGCAGTTCTTC.

In its sample, this clonotype was seen many times. The rearrangement uses TRBV6-1 and TRBJ2-2; TRBD2 matches 10 bases. V was pared by 5 bases and J by 2 bases, with 8 bases of the junction left unmatched. The CDR3 is 17 residues long. Germline CDR1 is MNHNS and CDR2 is SASEGT. In nucleotides, the CDR3 is TGTGCCAGCAGTCCCGCGGGGACTAGCGCCAACACCGGGGAGCTGTTTTTT. Translating gives CASSPAGTSANTGELFF.

This clonotype was detected many times. The rearrangement links TRBV6-5 to TRBJ1-1; D uncertain. The CDR3 totals 15 residues. V gave up 0 bases and J gave up 3 bases, with 11 bases separating them. CDR1 and CDR2 from the germline V gene are MNHEY and SVGAGI. CDR3 sequence (DNA): TGTGCCAGCAGTTACTCCTTTCGAGGGCACACTGAAGCTTTCTTT. This gives the protein CASSYSFRGHTEAFF.

This clonotype has at least ten counts. J is TRBJ1-2 and V is TRBV12-3 or TRBV12-4, with D tentatively TRBD1 (5 bases). The V end was cut by 7 bases, the J end by 6 bases, with 18 bases between. The CDR3 is made up of 14 amino acids. The CDR3: CASNDGDRADGYTF. CDR3 coding DNA: TGTGCCAGCAATGACGGAGACAGAGCCGATGGCTACACCTTC.

The chain employs TRBV19 and TRBJ2-7; TRBD2 matches 12 bases. The trim removed 5 bases at V and 5 bases at J, leaving 7 bases unmatched. From germline, CDR1 is LNHDA and CDR2 SQIVND (reference sequence). This CDR3 region has 15 residues. For the CDR3, the DNA is TGTGCCAGTAGTGCAAGGACTAGCGGGATTAACGAGCAGTACTTC. The encoded protein is CASSARTSGINEQYF.

Ten or more counts support this clonotype. The rearrangement uses TRBV7-8 and TRBJ1-1; D gene unclear. V lost 0 bases and J lost 0, with 8 bases in between. Germline loops: CDR1 SGHVS, CDR2 FQNEAQ. The CDR3 is 15 residues long. Here the CDR3 DNA reads TGTGCCAGCAGCTTAGCGTACAGTATGAACACTGAAGCTTTCTTT. Translating gives CASSLAYSMNTEAFF.

This clonotype was seen at least ten times. V is TRBV7-6 and J is TRBJ2-3, with D possibly being TRBD1 or TRBD2 (7 bases each). V was pared by 5 bases and J by 3 bases, with 15 bases between. The CDR3 runs to 15 residues. Germline values: CDR1 SGHVS, CDR2 FNYEAQ. CDR3 DNA sequence: TGTGCCAGCAGCCCGACAGGGAGGGGGACAGATACGCAGTATTTT. It is translated as CASSPTGRGTDTQYF.

This clonotype showed up just once. V usage is TRBV29-1 and J usage is TRBJ1-2; D remains unclear. CDR1 and CDR2 from the germline V gene are SQVTM and ANQGSEA. V was shortened by 3 bases and J by 6 bases, with 8 bases between the two germline ends. There are 11 residues in the CDR3. The CDR3 protein is CSVEERDGYTF. In nucleotides, the CDR3 is TGCAGCGTTGAGGAACGGGATGGCTACACCTTC.

The chain has TRBV9 and TRBJ1-1, with 8 positions matching TRBD1. V shed 4 bases and J 9 bases; nucleotides not matched to a gene: 8. CDR1 is SGDLS and CDR2 is YYNGEE in the germline V gene. The CDR3 is 13 amino acids. This CDR3 is CASSRPDRGKAFF. The CDR3 DNA reads as TGTGCCAGCAGCCGACCCGACAGGGGCAAAGCTTTCTTT.